This T cell receptor (beta chain) is drawn from a study of shared clonotypes between healthy human individuals (dated by TCRdb to the early 2020s). Study-level background: A couple of women and a few men aged 18 to 49 years were included in the cohort. Leukapheresis yielded between about 0.85 and 10 billion PBMCs per donor. Per donor, three plates each were used for CD4 naive and CD4 memory, two for CD8 naive, and one for CD8 memory. Blood TCR repertoires of a handful of healthy adults were deeply sequenced to estimate repertoire size and the extent of clonotype sharing between individuals. To increase sequencing depth and limit assay-specific biases, TCR repertoire library preparation and sequencing were carried out by different laboratories using diverse techniques.

Paper-wide results and their limitations: Pairwise subsampling indicated that sequencing depth was expected to affect the degree of clonotype sharing among donors. Sharing across a few donors was observed for approximately 5% of naive CD4, 3% to 3.5% of naive CD8, 2.3% of memory CD4, and roughly 0.43% of memory CD8 clonotypes. Incomplete sequencing was indicated by rarefaction of sorted-subset datasets, despite the large sequencing depth. Sampling was limited to blood, and TCR repertoires in tissue likely differ from TCR repertoires in blood. Compared with non-shared clonotypes, the clonotypes found in all four sorted-subset donors had higher generation probabilities. Because the study included a small number of donors, the genetic and exposure-history diversity represented was limited. Estimated clonotype richness was generally larger for naive than for memory subsets.

The germline V gene supplies CDR1 SGHAT and CDR2 FQNNGV. The CDR3, from cysteine to phenylalanine, totals 13 residues. Of the read, only the CDR3 DNA is kept; its 39 bases are in frame from base 1. V loses 1 base of germline sequence and J loses 2 bases, and the interval between the two ends is 6 bases. This clone was detected only a few times. Its target antigen remains unknown. No much larger clone is present one base from it, and per-base qualities are unavailable. Using the deep immunoSEQ assay, TCR CDR3 regions were amplified from genomic DNA by multiplex PCR. Extracted genomic DNA from each cell subset was spread evenly across all wells of several immunoSEQ 96-well plates, with each plate serving as a replicate. For sorted subsets, approximately 210 ng genomic DNA, equal to 25,000 to 35,000 T cell genomes, was loaded into each replicate PCR. Purified libraries were quantified with a Qubit 3.0 fluorometer, sized on a Bioanalyzer 2100, and re-quantified with the KAPA Library Quantification kit. Each immunoSEQ 96-well plate was sequenced on its own single-read 150-cycle Illumina NextSeq 550 flow cell. The original methods were these. Because the immunoSEQ output held only junctional sequences and lacked quality scores, the filtering could not match the filtering applied to full-length reads. To assign V/J genes and CDR3, sequences were annotated against IMGT germline references using PyIR, a Python wrapper for IgBLAST v1.9. Reads with weak V/J assignments (E-value above 1e-6), missing CDR3, stop codons, out-of-frame junctions, or ambiguous translated residues were removed. V3J clonotypes were defined as sequences sharing an identical inferred V gene, J gene, and CDR3 amino acid sequence. To compute the percentage overlap between repertoires, the number of shared unique clonotypes was divided by the size of the smaller repertoire. RTK rarefaction, the Chao1 estimator, and Recon v2.1 estimates of unobserved clonotypes were used to assess repertoire richness. Generation probabilities were computed with OLGA for all TCRbeta clonotypes obtained by the gDNA method from several donors. TCRdb holds this immuneACCESS table with in-frame rearrangements only. Some clones are missing; in checked studies, unresolved V genes explain under half, and the rest has no known cause. That table is the source of V, J and clone size, and D and trimming were worked out from the DNA. The sample yields around 100,000 clones; just over 65% were counted once. The ten largest clones represent approximately 24% of the sample.

Healthy HIV-negative adults with no recently reported acute infections or vaccinations were included as donors. Every donor was a Caucasian adult residing in Nashville, Tennessee, USA. CD8 memory samples consisted of magnetically selected CD45RO+ cells combined with CCR7-negative CD45RA+ effector memory (TemRA) cells. Blood was collected by leukapheresis, and PBMCs were isolated by Ficoll-Histopaque density gradient centrifugation and then cryopreserved in liquid nitrogen vapor phase. Purity and quantity of every magnetically sorted T cell population were checked by analytical flow cytometry. Genomic DNA was isolated from each sorted fraction and quantified by UV absorbance on a Nanodrop 2000c.

This sequence originates from a woman aged 25 to 39 in good health. This chain is built from TRBV11-2 and TRBJ2-7; the D gene remains uncertain. The specimen was memory CD8+ T cells sorted from blood. The cell subset or site tag for this specimen amounts to: CD45RO+ cells pooled with CCR7-negative TemRA cells. The DNA sequence follows: TGTGCCAGCAGCTTAGGCATCGCCTACGAGCAGTACTTC. This yields the protein CASSLGIAYEQYF.